Below are 22 T cell receptor beta chains sequenced from a single sample in a study of long-term antiretroviral therapy in people with HIV. Sequencing relied on immunoSEQ assay v3.0, run at survey level. Clones were sequenced by immunoSEQ multiplex PCR, and TCRdb holds only the in-frame ones, with some missing. The sample lists approximately 30,000 clones, approximately 86% occurring once. Sequencing used unsorted PBMCs, obtained 0.8 years after starting antiretroviral therapy. The receptor source for this set is a woman between 25 and 40 years old with HIV.

This chain joins TRBV5-1 and TRBJ2-3, with 12 bases matching TRBD2. The CDR3 is made up of 15 amino acids. Germline CDR1 and CDR2: SGHRS and YFSETQ. The trim removed 5 bases at V and 3 bases at J, leaving 4 bases unmatched. In DNA, the CDR3 is TGCGCCAGCAGGACTAGCGGGGGTGTTACAGATACGCAGTATTTT. It translates to CASRTSGGVTDTQYF.

This chain links TRBV5-6 with TRBJ2-2; D gene uncertain. This CDR3 is built from 17 residues. The ends were cut back, 2 bases at V and 2 bases at J, with 16 bases in the middle. The germline CDR1 and CDR2 sequences are SGHDT and YYEEEE. The CDR3 DNA follows: TGTGCCAGCAGCTTAAGGGCTGCCCACTTAAACACCGGGGAGCTGTTTTTT. It yields the protein CASSLRAAHLNTGELFF.

The chain recombines TRBV2 with TRBJ1-5; TRBD1 aligns across 7 bases. The germline V gene has CDR1 SNHLY and CDR2 FYNNEI. V trimming: 6 bases; J trimming: 7 bases; junction bases outside the gene matches: 15. The CDR3 is 16 amino acids. The CDR3 nucleotides are TGTGCCAGCAGGACCGACAGGGTTCTAGGAGTCCAGCCCCAGCATTTT. Translation: CASRTDRVLGVQPQHF.

The gene calls are TRBV23-1 and TRBJ2-7, with D hard to call. TRBV23-1 is an open reading frame whose function is uncertain. This CDR3 has 10 amino acids. Between the trimmed V and J ends, which lost 6 bases and 6 bases, there was a span of 6 bases. The CDR3 region has the DNA TGCGCCAGCAGCCGGTGCGAGCAGTACGTC. This sequence encodes CASSRCEQYV.

The V and J genes are TRBV5-1 and TRBJ1-1; a weak D match, TRBD1 (6 bases). Germline CDR1 SGHRS, CDR2 YFSETQ. CDR3 length: 16 residues. V was shortened by 3 bases and J by 7 bases, with 22 bases between the two germline ends. The CDR3 loop is CASSSTGSPGGGEAFF. The DNA for the CDR3 is TGCGCCAGCAGCTCAACAGGGTCCCCCGGGGGAGGTGAAGCTTTCTTT.

V gene TRBV19 combines with J gene TRBJ2-2; 7 positions match TRBD2. J gave up 1 base and V 4 bases, and 0 bases lay outside the gene matches. CDR3 length: 14 residues. Germline V lookup: CDR1 LNHDA, CDR2 SQIVND (reference sequence). The CDR3 DNA sequence: TGTGCCAGTAGTAGGGAGGGGAACACCGGGGAGCTGTTTTTT. Encoded protein: CASSREGNTGELFF.

The rearrangement joins TRBV2 to TRBJ2-2; 9 bases map to TRBD2. The CDR3 spans 15 residues. J gave up 9 bases and V 6 bases, and 11 bases lay outside the gene matches. Germline V lookup: CDR1 SNHLY, CDR2 FYNNEI. CDR3 amino acids: CASSPRASGERELFF. CDR3 DNA: TGTGCCAGCAGCCCCCGGGCTAGCGGGGAGAGGGAGCTGTTTTTT.

The chain links TRBV14 to TRBJ2-3, with D maybe TRBD2 (6 bases). V lost 4 bases to trimming and J lost 2 bases, with 13 bases between them. This CDR3 spans 15 amino acids. Looked up from germline, CDR1 is SGHDN and CDR2 is FVKESK. CDR3: CASSPKGLFTDTQYF. As DNA, the CDR3 is TGTGCCAGCAGCCCGAAGGGACTCTTCACAGATACGCAGTATTTT.

The genes are TRBV7-6 and TRBJ1-2, with D unclear. Germline V gives CDR1 SGHVS, CDR2 FNYEAQ. CDR3 size: 15 residues. With 1 base removed from V and 6 bases from J, the gap between germline ends came to 15 bases. CDR3 bases: TGTGCCAGCAGCTTAGACCCTGGGAGTACGGATGGCTACACCTTC. Protein sequence: CASSLDPGSTDGYTF.

The chain has TRBV7-7 and TRBJ1-1, with 9 bases fitting TRBD1. The CDR3 runs 13 residues. Germline loops: CDR1 SSHAT, CDR2 FNYEAQ (reference sequence). V was clipped by 5 bases and J by 3 bases; unmatched bases: 1. CDR3 protein: CASSRTGDTEAFF. DNA for the CDR3: TGTGCCAGCAGCAGGACAGGGGACACTGAAGCTTTCTTT.

In nucleotides, the CDR3 is TGCAGCGTAGGACAGGGCGCCTACGAGCAGTACTTC. It translates to CSVGQGAYEQYF. The V and J genes are TRBV29-1 and TRBJ2-7, with TRBD1 matching over 8 bases. CDR3 length equals 12 residues. V shed 6 bases and J 2 bases; nucleotides not matched to a gene: 3. The V gene's germline CDR1 is SQVTM and CDR2 ANQGSEA.

This chain uses TRBV10-1 with TRBJ1-1, with D unresolved. Trimming took off 3 bases at V and 4 bases at J, with 12 bases between the two ends. The CDR3 length is 14 residues. Looked up from germline, CDR1 is WNHNN and CDR2 is SYGVQD (reference sequence). CDR3 sequence (DNA): TGCGCCAGCAGTGAATCGGGTGTCAGCACTGAAGCTTTCTTT. Residues: CASSESGVSTEAFF.

J is TRBJ2-2 and V is TRBV4-1; D is ambiguous. V shed 4 bases and J shed 0 bases, with 12 bases lying between them. Germline CDR1 reads MGHRA; CDR2 reads YSYEKL. The CDR3 runs to 16 residues. CDR3 sequence reads: CASSLRPDPNTGELFF. DNA of the CDR3: TGCGCCAGCAGCCTTAGGCCCGATCCGAACACCGGGGAGCTGTTTTTT.

The rearrangement joins TRBV2 to TRBJ2-3, with TRBD2 as a possible D gene (5 bases). The CDR3 spans 16 residues. V was shortened by 6 bases and J by 5 bases, with 21 bases between the two germline ends. Germline lookup yields CDR1 SNHLY and CDR2 FYNNEI. CDR3 region: CASRNTLVGWRDTQYF. CDR3 bases: TGTGCCAGCAGAAACACACTAGTTGGCTGGAGAGATACGCAGTATTTT.

This clone was detected only a few times. This chain uses TRBV7-9 with TRBJ1-2, with D unresolved. V dropped 6 bases and J dropped 4 bases, with 9 bases sitting between them. Germline CDR1 SEHNR, CDR2 FQNEAQ (reference sequence). CDR3 length equals 12 residues. The DNA of the CDR3 is TGTGCCAGCAGGAGAGATGTCTATGGCTACACCTTC. The encoded protein is CASRRDVYGYTF.

This clone turned up a few times. The rearrangement joins TRBV9 to TRBJ1-2; D call uncertain. The ends were cut back, 4 bases at V and 8 bases at J, with 15 bases in the middle. CDR1 is SGDLS, CDR2 YYNGEE, per germline. The length of the CDR3 is 13 residues. The CDR3 nucleotides are TGTGCCAGCAGCTCCTTTGGGTCCGTGGGCTACACCTTC. Translated: CASSSFGSVGYTF.

The chain uses TRBV30 and TRBJ2-1, with D tentatively TRBD1 (6 bases). Per germline, CDR1 GTSNPN and CDR2 SVGIG (reference sequence). The length of the CDR3 is 13 residues. V was trimmed by 4 bases and J by 8 bases, leaving 15 bases between them. This chain's CDR3 is CAWTQGFGYEQFF. The CDR3 nucleotides are TGTGCCTGGACCCAGGGGTTTGGATATGAGCAGTTCTTC.

The chain combines TRBV11-2 with TRBJ2-7; D is undetermined. Trimming cost V 1 base and J 1 base, with 11 bases left between them. This CDR3 has 15 residues. Germline V gene sequence: CDR1 SGHAT, CDR2 FQNNGV. CDR3 sequence (DNA): TGTGCCAGCAGCTTAGGCGTAGGCCGGTCCTACGAGCAGTACGTC. It yields the protein CASSLGVGRSYEQYV.

The chain uses TRBV27 and TRBJ2-7, with TRBD1 matching over 7 bases. V lost 5 bases, J lost 3 bases, and 7 bases stayed unmatched. Germline V gene lookup returns CDR1 MNHEY and CDR2 SMNVEV (reference sequence). The CDR3 is 14 amino acids. The CDR3: CASSHAGGGYEQYF. In DNA, the CDR3 is TGTGCCAGCAGTCATGCAGGGGGTGGCTACGAGCAGTACTTC.

The chain is built from TRBV14 and TRBJ1-1, with 7 bases identical to TRBD1. CDR3 length equals 13 residues. Germline loops: CDR1 SGHDN, CDR2 FVKESK. The V and J ends lost 3 bases and 3 bases, in that order; junction bases with no gene match: 1. This CDR3 reads CASSQGQHTEAFF. The CDR3 DNA reads as TGTGCCAGCAGCCAGGGACAGCACACTGAAGCTTTCTTT.

This clone was counted only a few times. The chain uses TRBV30 and TRBJ1-5; D might be TRBD1 (5 bases). The CDR3 sequence is 19 residues long. Germline-derived CDR1 and CDR2 are GTSNPN and SVGIG (reference sequence). Trimming shortened V by 3 bases and J by 1 base, and 25 bases separated the two germline ends. CDR3 sequence (DNA): TGTGCCTGGAGCCCGTCTCCTGTAGGCAGGGCCGGGAGCAATCAGCCCCAGCATTTT. It encodes CAWSPSPVGRAGSNQPQHF.

The J gene is TRBJ2-3, the V gene TRBV25-1; either TRBD1 or TRBD2 may fit D (5 bases each). Germline values: CDR1 MGHDK, CDR2 SYGVNS. The CDR3 has 15 residues. V lost 5 bases to trimming and J lost 1 base, with 13 bases between them. The CDR3 nucleotides read TGTGCCAGCAGTATAGACGGGGCAGGCACAGATACGCAGTATTTT. Encoded protein: CASSIDGAGTDTQYF.